Below, 31 T cell receptor beta chains from the same sample are listed, as sequenced in a study of CD8+ T cells in alopecia areata. Stated treatment: oral pan-JAK inhibitor, 5-10 mg twice daily. Following RNA extraction, reverse transcription yielded cDNA that acted as the sequencing template. Generated by immunoSEQ multiplex PCR, the TCRdb table keeps only in-frame clones and is missing some. The sample holds 200,000 to 250,000 clones; 64% are singletons and the top ten take 4% to 5%. The material was CD4+ T cells sorted from blood, obtained at week 4, from a patient treated with tofacitinib. Every receptor here comes from a human donor with alopecia areata.

The CDR3, as DNA: TGTGCCAGTAGTATAGAAAAGGGAGAGACCCAGTACTTC. The encoded protein is CASSIEKGETQYF. This chain links TRBV19 with TRBJ2-5; D is ambiguous. V was clipped by 0 bases and J by 4 bases, with 6 bases between them. CDR3 size: 13 residues. Per germline, CDR1 LNHDA and CDR2 SQIVND (reference sequence).

The rearrangement joins TRBV7-2 to TRBJ1-5; D call uncertain. CDR1 and CDR2 from the germline V gene are SGHTA and FQGNSA. The CDR3 contains 17 residues. Trimming shortened V by 2 bases and J by 2 bases, and 16 bases separated the two germline ends. The CDR3 sequence: CASSLWRPEWGNQPQHF. In DNA form, the CDR3 reads TGTGCCAGCAGCTTATGGCGTCCGGAGTGGGGCAATCAGCCCCAGCATTTT.

The chain couples TRBV11-2 to TRBJ2-6; 7 positions match TRBD1. Germline V lookup: CDR1 SGHAT, CDR2 FQNNGV. The CDR3 has 15 amino acids. V lost 5 bases, J lost 2 bases, and 3 bases stayed unmatched. CDR3 region: CASSRGQPGANVLTF. The CDR3 DNA is TGTGCCAGCAGCCGGGGACAGCCTGGGGCCAACGTCCTGACTTTC.

Concerning this clone: Other DNA sequences within the sample encode an identical CDR3. The rearrangement links TRBV10-3 to TRBJ2-5; D not certain. Trimming left V 6 bases short and J 5 bases short, with 7 bases between. Germline CDR1 and CDR2: ENHRY and SYGVKD. This CDR3 region has 11 residues. The CDR3 DNA sequence: TGTGCCATCAGCGACCTTGAGACCCAGTACTTC. It yields the protein CAISDLETQYF.

The chain couples TRBV10-3 to TRBJ2-3; D is tentatively TRBD1 or TRBD2 (5 bases each). Trimming took off 7 bases at V and 14 bases at J, with 10 bases between the two ends. There are 9 residues in the CDR3. The germline V gene encodes CDR1 ENHRY and CDR2 SYGVKD. The CDR3 sequence: CAITGPWYF. The DNA for the CDR3 is TGTGCCATCACGGGGCCGTGGTATTTT.

This chain connects TRBV6-5 to TRBJ2-5; D might be TRBD2 (6 bases). The V gene lost 8 bases and the J gene lost 3 bases, with 10 bases spanning the gap. The CDR3 runs 12 residues. Germline-derived CDR1 and CDR2 are MNHEY and SVGAGI. In DNA, the CDR3 is TGTGCCAGCGGCCGGAGGGAAGAGACCCAGTACTTC. This translates into CASGRREETQYF.

A few counts support this clone. The chain has TRBV30 and TRBJ2-7, with 13 positions matching TRBD2. The germline V gene encodes CDR1 GTSNPN and CDR2 SVGIG (reference sequence). CDR3 length: 13 residues. The ends lost 7 bases at V and 6 bases at J; junction bases unmatched: 6. In nucleotides, the CDR3 is TGTGCCTACTCGGGACTAGCGGGGTTCGAGCAGTACTTC. It encodes CAYSGLAGFEQYF.

This clone was found a few times. The CDR3 here is CASSIELNSYEQYF. The CDR3, as DNA: TGTGCCAGTAGTATTGAGCTGAACTCCTACGAGCAGTACTTC. This chain uses TRBV19 with TRBJ2-7; no reliable D call. The CDR3 contains 14 residues. Germline loops: CDR1 LNHDA, CDR2 SQIVND (reference sequence). V was trimmed by 3 bases and J by 0 bases, leaving 9 bases between them.

The chain has TRBV29-1 and TRBJ2-3; no clear D gene. CDR3 length equals 14 residues. V lost 5 bases, J lost 4 bases, and 16 bases lay in between. Germline CDR1 reads SQVTM; CDR2 reads ANQGSEA. The CDR3 loop is CSVHKAPGSDTQYF. In nucleotides, the CDR3 is TGCAGCGTTCATAAGGCTCCGGGTTCAGATACGCAGTATTTT.

This clone was seen just once. CDR3 sequence: CASSSSGLGSGANVLTF. The DNA for the CDR3 is TGTGCCAGCAGCTCAAGTGGGCTAGGCTCTGGGGCCAACGTCCTGACTTTC. This rearrangement joins TRBV11-2 to TRBJ2-6; D not certain. V was pared by 4 bases and J by 0 bases, with 13 bases between. Germline V gene lookup returns CDR1 SGHAT and CDR2 FQNNGV. CDR3 length equals 17 residues.

The V gene is TRBV30, the J gene TRBJ2-2; D perhaps matches TRBD1 (6 bases). CDR1 and CDR2 from the germline V gene are GTSNPN and SVGIG (reference sequence). The CDR3 is made up of 17 amino acids. The germline V and J ends were trimmed by 0 bases and 6 bases, with 20 bases remaining between them. The CDR3 protein is CAWSVSGRGIFPGELFF. Here the CDR3 DNA reads TGTGCCTGGAGTGTAAGCGGTAGGGGGATCTTTCCCGGGGAGCTGTTTTTT.

The chain recombines TRBV6-5 with TRBJ2-1; TRBD1 is a possible D gene (5 bases). Germline V gene lookup returns CDR1 MNHEY and CDR2 SVGAGI. The CDR3 length is 15 residues. Trimming cost V 0 bases and J 4 bases, with 10 bases left between them. CDR3 in DNA: TGTGCCAGCAGTTACTCGAGCCAGGGTTACAATGAGCAGTTCTTC. This translates into CASSYSSQGYNEQFF.

This chain connects TRBV6-6 to TRBJ2-3; D unclear. Between the trimmed V and J ends, which lost 9 bases and 6 bases, there was a span of 16 bases. The CDR3 has 13 residues. Looked up from germline, CDR1 is MNHNY and CDR2 is SVGAGI (reference sequence). The CDR3 DNA sequence: TGTGCCAGTAGCCTTCCGGATCGGGATACGCAGTATTTT. It yields the protein CASSLPDRDTQYF.

Only one count was recorded for this clone. The V call is TRBV11-3, the J call TRBJ1-1; D is ambiguous. This CDR3 spans 13 amino acids. Germline lookup yields CDR1 SGHNT and CDR2 YENEEA. Trimming removed 4 bases from V and 1 base from J, with 7 bases in between. CDR3 amino acids: CASSSRRNTEAFF. CDR3 DNA sequence: TGTGCCAGCAGCTCGAGACGGAACACTGAAGCTTTCTTT.

V is TRBV23-1 and J is TRBJ1-1; maybe TRBD1 (6 bases). TRBV23-1 is an ORF, with its function uncertain. The V end was cut by 7 bases, the J end by 5 bases, with 17 bases between. The CDR3 runs 14 residues. CDR3 residues: CASTSGQKGTEAFF. CDR3 DNA: TGCGCCAGCACCTCGGGACAAAAAGGGACTGAAGCTTTCTTT.

The chain uses TRBV30 and TRBJ1-4; 7 bases map to TRBD1. Losses at the gene ends were 3 bases for V and 7 bases for J; bases not matched to a gene: 5. The CDR3 loop spans 13 amino acids. The germline V gene has CDR1 GTSNPN and CDR2 SVGIG (reference sequence). The CDR3 coding sequence is TGTGCCTGGAGGACAGGGTCGGGTGAAAAACTGTTTTTT. The encoded protein is CAWRTGSGEKLFF.

This chain joins TRBV4-1 and TRBJ2-5; maybe TRBD2 (6 bases). V was clipped by 4 bases and J by 5 bases, with 11 bases between them. This CDR3 is built from 13 residues. Germline V CDR1 and CDR2: MGHRA, YSYEKL. CDR3 region: CASSPRAGETQYF. In nucleotides, the CDR3 is TGCGCCAGCAGCCCTAGGGCGGGGGAGACCCAGTACTTC.

Of note for this clone: A read error may produce the germline difference seen at one junction end. V gene TRBV20-1 combines with J gene TRBJ2-5; D is unclear. There are 10 residues in the CDR3. Germline V gene sequence: CDR1 DFQATT, CDR2 SNEGSKA (reference sequence). CDR3 DNA sequence: TGCAGTGCAGTTGTAGAGGCCCAGTACTTC. Translated: CSAVVEAQYF.

The CDR3 region has the DNA TGTGCCACCAGCAGAGGTGGGGAGCCCCTCCACTTT. This sequence encodes CATSRGGEPLHF. The chain joins TRBV15 to TRBJ1-6, with D unresolved. The CDR3 consists of 12 residues. Germline values: CDR1 LNHNV, CDR2 YYDKDF (reference sequence). The V end lost 1 base, the J end lost 13 bases, and 8 bases lay between the germline ends.

Worth noting for this clone: This sample includes further DNA sequences coding for the same CDR3. The chain couples TRBV7-9 to TRBJ1-2, with D possibly TRBD1 on 6 matching bases. The V gene's germline CDR1 is SEHNR and CDR2 FQNEAQ (reference sequence). There are 13 residues in the CDR3. V was pared by 5 bases and J by 2 bases, with 9 bases between. CDR3 protein: CASSRTENYGYTF. CDR3 DNA: TGTGCCAGCAGCCGGACAGAGAACTATGGCTACACCTTC.

The rearrangement links TRBV2 to TRBJ1-1, with D possibly matching TRBD1 (5 bases). With 3 bases removed from V and 4 bases from J, the gap between germline ends came to 12 bases. CDR1 is SNHLY, CDR2 FYNNEI, per germline. The CDR3 is 14 amino acids. CDR3 sequence reads: CASSDDGGGTEAFF. CDR3 nucleotide sequence: TGTGCCAGCAGTGACGACGGGGGGGGCACTGAAGCTTTCTTT. Variable domain in full (rest from reference TRBV2 and TRBJ1-1): EPEVTQTPSHQVTQMGQEVILRCVPISNHLYFYWYRQILGQKVEFLVSFYNNEISEKSEIFDDQFSVERPDGSNFTLKIRSTKLEDSAMYFCASSDDGGGTEAFFGQGTRLTVV.

This clone was recorded a few times. The chain couples TRBV29-1 to TRBJ1-1; the match to TRBD1 covers 9 bases. The CDR3 loop spans 15 amino acids. Germline-derived CDR1 and CDR2 are SQVTM and ANQGSEA. The V gene end was trimmed by 6 bases and the J gene end by 1 base; junction bases not matched to a gene: 9. In nucleotides, the CDR3 is TGCAGCGTAAGAAGGGACAGGGCGTGGAACACTGAAGCTTTCTTT. Translation gives CSVRRDRAWNTEAFF.

The chain has TRBV7-9 and TRBJ2-5; 8 nucleotides agree with TRBD2. The trim removed 5 bases at V and 2 bases at J, leaving 7 bases unmatched. Per germline, CDR1 SEHNR and CDR2 FQNEAQ (reference sequence). CDR3 length: 15 amino acids. As DNA, the CDR3 is TGTGCCAGCAGCCCGACGACTAGCGAGCAAGAGACCCAGTACTTC. Protein: CASSPTTSEQETQYF.

J is TRBJ2-7 and V is TRBV10-3, with a weak D call TRBD1 (5 bases). CDR3 length equals 12 residues. Trimming removed 4 bases from V and 3 bases from J, with 7 bases in between. Germline CDR1 ENHRY, CDR2 SYGVKD. CDR3 nucleotide sequence: TGTGCCATCAGTGGCCAGGGCTACGAGCAGTACTTC. As protein: CAISGQGYEQYF.

This clone was detected a few times. The V gene is TRBV25-1, the J gene TRBJ1-2; D unclear. Germline values: CDR1 MGHDK, CDR2 SYGVNS. The germline V and J ends were trimmed by 2 bases and 7 bases, with 11 bases remaining between them. CDR3 size: 13 residues. The CDR3 loop is CASSESGVRGYTF. CDR3 DNA sequence: TGTGCCAGCAGTGAAAGCGGAGTCCGTGGCTACACCTTC.

CDR3 sequence (DNA): TGTGCCAGCAAGGGACAGGTCCTCTCCTACGAGCAGTACTTC. It is translated as CASKGQVLSYEQYF. The rearrangement joins TRBV2 to TRBJ2-7; 8 bases are a match to TRBD1. The CDR3 covers 14 residues. Germline assignment: CDR1 SNHLY and CDR2 FYNNEI. The V segment lost 7 bases and the J segment 0 bases; nucleotides outside the gene matches: 5.

In this sample, this clone turned up a few times. The DNA for the CDR3 is TGTGCCTGTGGACGGTCCTCCTATAATTCACCCCTCCACTTT. The encoded protein is CACGRSSYNSPLHF. The chain is built from TRBV30 and TRBJ1-6; D is unresolved. This CDR3 region has 14 residues. CDR1 GTSNPN and CDR2 SVGIG come from the germline V gene (reference sequence). The germline V and J ends were trimmed by 6 bases and 0 bases, with 9 bases remaining between them.

V and J are TRBV15 and TRBJ2-3; D gene unclear. The CDR3 loop spans 14 amino acids. The V gene lost 3 bases and the J gene lost 0 bases, with 7 bases spanning the gap. Germline CDR1 LNHNV, CDR2 YYDKDF (reference sequence). CDR3 sequence (DNA): TGTGCCACCAGCAGCGGTATTAGCACAGATACGCAGTATTTT. As protein: CATSSGISTDTQYF.

This clone was counted only a few times. The chain employs TRBV5-6 and TRBJ2-2; 8 positions match TRBD2. The germline V gene encodes CDR1 SGHDT and CDR2 YYEEEE. The CDR3 has 16 residues. With 2 bases clipped from V and 7 bases from J, the junction kept 10 bases outside the gene matches. The CDR3 DNA reads TGTGCCAGCAGCTTTTTTGCGGGGGGCCGAGACGGGGAGCTGTTTTTT. This codes for CASSFFAGGRDGELFF. Full variable domain (outside the CDR3, taken from reference TRBV5-6 and TRBJ2-2): DAGVTQSPTHLIKTRGQQVTLRCSPKSGHDTVSWYQQALGQGPQFIFQYYEEEERQRGNFPDRFSGHQFPNYSSELNVNALLLGDSALYLCASSFFAGGRDGELFFGEGSRLTVL.

The chain joins TRBV4-1 to TRBJ2-7, with D possibly matching TRBD1 (6 bases). Germline CDR1 and CDR2: MGHRA and YSYEKL. Trimming left V 4 bases short and J 0 bases short, with 10 bases between. The CDR3 length is 14 residues. This CDR3 is CASSRGPLSYEQYF. The CDR3 DNA reads as TGCGCCAGCAGCCGGGGGCCCCTCTCCTACGAGCAGTACTTC.

The rearrangement joins TRBV6-1 to TRBJ1-5; D gene unclear. The germline V and J ends were trimmed by 3 bases and 4 bases, with 4 bases remaining between them. The CDR3 consists of 12 residues. CDR1 MNHNS and CDR2 SASEGT come from the germline V gene. This chain's CDR3 is CASSDRNQPQHF. The CDR3 DNA follows: TGTGCCAGCAGTGATAGAAATCAGCCCCAGCATTTT.